The 30 T cell receptor beta chains reported below all come from one sample, sequenced in a study of shared clonotypes between healthy human individuals. Measured with immunoSEQ multiplex PCR; TCRdb has only the in-frame clones, and not every one. Of about 2.4 million clones listed, 93% are singletons. Sequenced material: naive CD4+ T cells from PBMCs. The sample's subset: CD45RA+ positively selected. These receptors all stem from a man younger than 35 in good health. Some clones in this sample may be carry-over from other donors' samples.

The chain carries TRBV6-5 and TRBJ2-5; D not resolved. Germline V gene sequence: CDR1 MNHEY, CDR2 SVGAGI. V lost 7 bases, J lost 2 bases, and 11 bases lay in between. The CDR3 is 13 amino acids. The CDR3 bases are TGTGCCAGCACCCCCCGCTGGCAAGAGACCCAGTACTTC. Translating gives CASTPRWQETQYF.

The chain employs TRBV5-1 and TRBJ1-5, with unresolved D. Germline V gives CDR1 SGHRS, CDR2 YFSETQ. Between the trimmed V and J ends, which lost 4 bases and 0 bases, there was a span of 14 bases. The length of the CDR3 is 16 residues. The CDR3 spells CASSPSGAYSNQPQHF. The CDR3 DNA reads TGCGCCAGCAGCCCCTCCGGCGCATATAGCAATCAGCCCCAGCATTTT.

This chain uses TRBV7-9 with TRBJ2-5, with TRBD1 matching 8 bases. Germline assignment: CDR1 SEHNR and CDR2 FQNEAQ (reference sequence). The CDR3 covers 14 residues. With V trimmed by 5 bases and J by 5 bases, 7 bases remained unmatched. The CDR3 nucleotides are TGTGCCAGCAGCCCCGGACAGGGCAGGGAGACCCAGTACTTC. This encodes CASSPGQGRETQYF.

This chain connects TRBV5-6 to TRBJ2-7; 11 bases agree with TRBD1. The germline gives CDR1 SGHDT, CDR2 YYEEEE. This CDR3 has 15 residues. With 2 bases clipped from V and 1 base from J, the junction kept 2 bases outside the gene matches. The CDR3 sequence is CASSFGTGGSYEQYF. CDR3 DNA sequence: TGTGCCAGCAGCTTTGGGACAGGGGGATCCTACGAGCAGTACTTC.

V gene TRBV7-9 combines with J gene TRBJ2-7, with D maybe TRBD2 (7 bases). CDR3 length: 15 residues. Looked up from germline, CDR1 is SEHNR and CDR2 is FQNEAQ (reference sequence). Between the trimmed V and J ends, which lost 5 bases and 5 bases, there was a span of 19 bases. CDR3 nucleotide sequence: TGTGCCAGCAGCCATGCGGGGGCGCGGGACCACGAGCAGTACTTC. It codes for CASSHAGARDHEQYF.

The rearrangement joins TRBV29-1 to TRBJ1-2; no clear D. This CDR3 has 11 amino acids. Per germline, CDR1 SQVTM and CDR2 ANQGSEA. V was clipped by 7 bases and J by 8 bases, with 14 bases between them. CDR3 amino acids: CSAIEAGGYTF. The CDR3 DNA sequence: TGCAGCGCAATTGAGGCGGGGGGCTACACCTTC.

The DNA of the CDR3 is TGCGCCAGCAGTAATAGGGTTAGGGGCACAGATACGCAGTATTTT. Translation: CASSNRVRGTDTQYF. This chain uses TRBV5-1 with TRBJ2-3; D is uncertain. There are 15 residues in the CDR3. V lost 5 bases, J lost 1 base, and 14 bases lay in between. From germline, CDR1 is SGHRS and CDR2 YFSETQ.

This clone was seen only once. The rearrangement links TRBV4-1 to TRBJ2-7; no clear D. Between the trimmed V and J ends, which lost 1 base and 5 bases, there was a span of 3 bases. The V gene's germline CDR1 is MGHRA and CDR2 YSYEKL. The CDR3 is made up of 11 amino acids. CDR3 amino acids: CASSQVNEQYF. Written as DNA, the CDR3 is TGCGCCAGCAGCCAAGTCAACGAGCAGTACTTC.

The V call is TRBV27, the J call TRBJ1-5, with D tentatively TRBD1 (6 bases). This CDR3 contains 14 residues. The germline V gene encodes CDR1 MNHEY and CDR2 SMNVEV (reference sequence). V was shortened by 6 bases and J by 4 bases, with 13 bases between the two germline ends. The CDR3 DNA reads as TGTGCCAGCAGGCCTACAGGGTGGAATCAGCCCCAGCATTTT. Amino acid sequence: CASRPTGWNQPQHF.

The CDR3 bases are TGTGCCAGCAGCTTTTCCGGGGTAGAAAAACTGTTTTTT. It is translated as CASSFSGVEKLFF. This chain uses TRBV5-4 with TRBJ1-4; the D is unclear. The CDR3 is 13 amino acids. Germline-derived CDR1 and CDR2 are SGHNT and YYREEE (reference sequence). The V end lost 2 bases, the J end lost 8 bases, and 10 bases lay between the germline ends.

As DNA, the CDR3 is TGTGCCAGCAGGGGGGCCCGTAGCGGGAGAGACTACAATGAGCAGTTCTTC. Encoded protein: CASRGARSGRDYNEQFF. The V gene is TRBV2, the J gene TRBJ2-1; 9 bases align to TRBD2. J lost 3 bases, V lost 6 bases, and 12 bases had no gene match. The CDR3 runs 17 residues. Germline V gives CDR1 SNHLY, CDR2 FYNNEI.

The chain has TRBV6-5 and TRBJ2-7; TRBD2 matches at 9 bases. From germline, CDR1 is MNHEY and CDR2 SVGAGI. V lost 2 bases and J lost 5; bases outside the gene matches: 7. CDR3 length: 15 residues. CDR3 bases: TGTGCCAGCAGTTACGGGGTAGCGGGAGTAAACGAGCAGTACTTC. It codes for CASSYGVAGVNEQYF.

The genes are TRBV11-2 and TRBJ2-1; 9 nucleotides match TRBD2. There are 19 residues in the CDR3. J lost 3 bases, V lost 5 bases, and 17 bases had no gene match. Looked up from germline, CDR1 is SGHAT and CDR2 is FQNNGV. CDR3 coding DNA: TGTGCCAGCAGCATCCCTTTTCGGGTTAGCGGGAGTTTCTACAATGAGCAGTTCTTC. Amino acid sequence: CASSIPFRVSGSFYNEQFF.

V and J are TRBV5-1 and TRBJ2-7; 9 bases fit TRBD1. The CDR3 sequence is 16 residues long. V trimming: 4 bases; J trimming: 1 base; junction bases outside the gene matches: 9. Germline-derived CDR1 and CDR2 are SGHRS and YFSETQ. CDR3 coding DNA: TGCGCCAGCAGCCTCAAACCGGGACAGGGATCCTACGAGCAGTACTTC. Amino acids: CASSLKPGQGSYEQYF.

For the CDR3, the DNA is TGTGCCAGCAGCTTAGTCAGCACCTCCTCCTACGAGCAGTACTTC. This codes for CASSLVSTSSYEQYF. The chain recombines TRBV7-2 with TRBJ2-7; D is unresolved. Germline CDR1 reads SGHTA; CDR2 reads FQGNSA. The V gene lost 1 base and the J gene lost 0 bases, with 10 bases spanning the gap. The CDR3 extends over 15 amino acids.

V is TRBV5-4 and J is TRBJ2-7, with 8 bases fitting TRBD2. The germline CDR1 and CDR2 sequences are SGHNT and YYREEE (reference sequence). With V trimmed by 4 bases and J by 4 bases, 4 bases remained unmatched. The CDR3 runs 13 residues. DNA of the CDR3: TGTGCCAGCAGCCGGGAGGGCCCGTACGAGCAGTACTTC. Translation gives CASSREGPYEQYF. The full variable domain, completed using reference TRBV5-4 and TRBJ2-7, is ETGVTQSPTHLIKTRGQQVTLRCSSQSGHNTVSWYQQALGQGPQFIFQYYREEENGRGNFPPRFSGLQFPNYSSELNVNALELDDSALYLCASSREGPYEQYFGPGTRLTVT.

V usage is TRBV4-3 and J usage is TRBJ1-3; D perhaps matches TRBD1 (6 bases). Trimming took 1 base from V and 0 from J, leaving 10 bases between them. Germline V gene lookup returns CDR1 LGHNA and CDR2 YSLEER. There are 16 residues in the CDR3. CDR3 sequence reads: CASSQGDTDSGNTIYF. CDR3 bases: TGCGCCAGCAGCCAAGGGGACACGGACTCTGGAAACACCATATATTTT.

V is TRBV28 and J is TRBJ2-4; D perhaps matches TRBD1 (5 bases). V was trimmed by 4 bases and J by 0 bases, leaving 10 bases between them. CDR1 MDHEN and CDR2 SYDVKM come from the germline V gene. This CDR3 is 15 amino acids long. For the CDR3, the DNA is TGTGCCAGCAGTTCAGACAGAGTAGCCAAAAACATTCAGTACTTC. This gives the protein CASSSDRVAKNIQYF.

The chain is built from TRBV19 and TRBJ1-4; D is unclear. V gave up 3 bases and J gave up 8 bases, with 13 bases separating them. The CDR3 extends over 14 amino acids. Germline V gene sequence: CDR1 LNHDA, CDR2 SQIVND (reference sequence). CDR3 loop: CASSIRFPLEKLFF. CDR3 in DNA: TGTGCCAGTAGTATCAGGTTCCCGTTAGAAAAACTGTTTTTT. The full variable domain, completed using reference TRBV19 and TRBJ1-4, is DGGITQSPKYLFRKEGQNVTLSCEQNLNHDAMYWYRQDPGQGLRLIYYSQIVNDFQKGDIAEGYSVSREKKESFPLTVTSAQKNPTAFYLCASSIRFPLEKLFFGSGTQLSVL.

This chain links TRBV28 with TRBJ2-7; TRBD1 matches at 7 bases. The CDR3 length is 17 residues. The V gene end was trimmed by 5 bases and the J gene end by 2 bases; junction bases not matched to a gene: 15. Per germline, CDR1 MDHEN and CDR2 SYDVKM. The CDR3 region has the DNA TGTGCCAGCAGTAAAATTCCCGACAGGGCCATCCCCTACGAGCAGTACTTC. The encoded protein is CASSKIPDRAIPYEQYF. The whole variable domain, filled in from reference TRBV28 and TRBJ2-7, reads DVKVTQSSRYLVKRTGEKVFLECVQDMDHENMFWYRQDPGLGLRLIYFSYDVKMKEKGDIPEGYSVSREKKERFSLILESASTNQTSMYLCASSKIPDRAIPYEQYFGPGTRLTVT.

V is TRBV2 and J is TRBJ2-1; possible D gene TRBD1, 6 bases. This CDR3 has 13 residues. The germline CDR1 and CDR2 sequences are SNHLY and FYNNEI. Deletions cut 7 bases from V and 0 bases from J, with 7 bases between. In DNA form, the CDR3 reads TGTGCCAGCAACAGGGACTCCTACAATGAGCAGTTCTTC. It specifies CASNRDSYNEQFF.

V gene TRBV11-3 combines with J gene TRBJ1-4; possible D gene TRBD1, 5 bases. This CDR3 spans 15 amino acids. Germline V gene data show CDR1 as SGHNT and CDR2 as YENEEA. Trimming removed 4 bases from V and 7 bases from J, with 16 bases in between. CDR3 in amino acids: CASSSLGAGREKLFF. For the CDR3, the DNA is TGTGCCAGCAGCTCCCTCGGGGCGGGACGTGAAAAACTGTTTTTT.

The V call is TRBV27, the J call TRBJ2-7, with no clear D. Trimming left V 3 bases short and J 3 bases short, with 15 bases between. The CDR3 is made up of 15 amino acids. Germline V lookup: CDR1 MNHEY, CDR2 SMNVEV (reference sequence). CDR3 in amino acids: CASSLIRSASYEQYF. CDR3 bases: TGTGCCAGCAGTTTGATAAGGTCGGCCAGCTACGAGCAGTACTTC.

The chain joins TRBV7-9 to TRBJ2-1, with D perhaps assigned TRBD1 or TRBD2 (6 bases each). Germline V gene lookup returns CDR1 SEHNR and CDR2 FQNEAQ (reference sequence). CDR3 length equals 19 residues. V shed 2 bases and J shed 9 bases, with 29 bases lying between them. CDR3 region: CASSLIPQVSGGLGCEQFF. Here the CDR3 DNA reads TGTGCCAGCAGCTTAATCCCTCAAGTGTCCGGGGGCTTGGGATGTGAGCAGTTCTTC.

This rearrangement joins TRBV29-1 to TRBJ2-1; D uncertain. This CDR3 comprises 14 residues. Trimming took off 6 bases at V and 3 bases at J, with 15 bases between the two ends. Germline lookup yields CDR1 SQVTM and CDR2 ANQGSEA. This CDR3 reads CSVFPSTDYNEQFF. The CDR3 bases are TGCAGCGTATTCCCTTCGACGGACTACAATGAGCAGTTCTTC.

In the case of this clone: Other nucleotide sequences from this sample produce the same CDR3. The chain has TRBV5-1 and TRBJ2-5; D may correspond to TRBD1 or TRBD2 (5 bases each). This CDR3 region has 14 residues. V gave up 0 bases and J gave up 1 base, with 7 bases separating them. Per germline, CDR1 SGHRS and CDR2 YFSETQ. The CDR3 DNA follows: TGCGCCAGCAGCTTGGCGGGGACCCAAGAGACCCAGTACTTC. Translating gives CASSLAGTQETQYF. Full variable domain (outside the CDR3, taken from reference TRBV5-1 and TRBJ2-5): KAGVTQTPRYLIKTRGQQVTLSCSPISGHRSVSWYQQTPGQGLQFLFEYFSETQRNKGNFPGRFSGRQFSNSRSEMNVSTLELGDSALYLCASSLAGTQETQYFGPGTRLLVL.

The chain joins TRBV28 to TRBJ2-5; no firm D call. CDR1 and CDR2 from the germline V gene are MDHEN and SYDVKM. V shed 8 bases and J shed 4 bases, with 17 bases lying between them. CDR3 size: 14 residues. The CDR3 spells CASSLTDGGETQYF. CDR3 sequence (DNA): TGTGCCAGCTCTCTTACCGACGGTGGAGAGACCCAGTACTTC.

CDR3: CASRDGRNQPQHF. The CDR3 DNA is TGTGCCAGCAGGGACGGACGAAATCAGCCCCAGCATTTT. The V gene is TRBV6-4, the J gene TRBJ1-5; D gene ambiguous. Germline V lookup: CDR1 MRHNA, CDR2 SNTAGT. V lost 6 bases to trimming and J lost 4 bases, with 10 bases between them. The CDR3 length is 13 residues.

This chain connects TRBV5-4 to TRBJ1-4, with D possibly TRBD1 on 5 matching bases. CDR3 length: 14 amino acids. The V gene's germline CDR1 is SGHNT and CDR2 YYREEE (reference sequence). The germline V and J ends were trimmed by 6 bases and 0 bases, with 9 bases remaining between them. CDR3 nucleotides: TGTGCCAGCACCGCGGGGGCAACTAATGAAAAACTGTTTTTT. This gives the protein CASTAGATNEKLFF. The full variable domain, completed using reference TRBV5-4 and TRBJ1-4, is ETGVTQSPTHLIKTRGQQVTLRCSSQSGHNTVSWYQQALGQGPQFIFQYYREEENGRGNFPPRFSGLQFPNYSSELNVNALELDDSALYLCASTAGATNEKLFFGSGTQLSVL.

The chain is built from TRBV28 and TRBJ2-1, with TRBD1 identical over 7 bases. The CDR3 has 15 amino acids. The germline gives CDR1 MDHEN, CDR2 SYDVKM. J was trimmed by 3 bases and V by 4 bases; bases with no gene match: 6. The CDR3 protein is CASSSDREYYNEQFF. In nucleotides, the CDR3 is TGTGCCAGCAGTTCAGACAGGGAATACTACAATGAGCAGTTCTTC.